This is a list of T cell receptor beta chains from one sample in a study of blood T cells in healthy people across ages. One entry per CDR3 protein, called by TCRdb with MiXCR from the 5' RACE reads. Here the sample spans over 950,000 distinct CDR3 sequences, around two fifths being singletons. Sequencing was carried out using blood. The receptors were gathered from a young man in good health. Each CDR3 is given with its conserved first and last residue. D genes are given only for firm matches. Clone size appears in some rows only: once, few, many, or a class for an expanded clone.

V	D	J	size	DNA	CDR3
TRBV29-1	.	TRBJ1-2	few	TGCAGCGTTCTGGGGGATGGCTACACCTTC	CSVLGDGYTF
TRBV5-1	.	TRBJ1-5	.	TGCGCCAGCAGCTTGGGACCGGTCATCAATCAGCCCCAGCATTTT	CASSLGPVINQPQHF
TRBV18	.	TRBJ2-3	.	TGTGCCAGCTCACACCGTGAGGGCACAGATACGCAGTATTTT	CASSHREGTDTQYF
TRBV28	TRBD2	TRBJ2-7	few	TGTGCCAGCAGTCAAGGGACTACCCCCTACGAGCAGTACTTC	CASSQGTTPYEQYF
TRBV28	.	TRBJ1-5	few	TGTGCCAGCAGTAACGACCGACCCCCTCAGCCCCAGCATTTT	CASSNDRPPQPQHF
TRBV20-1	.	TRBJ2-3	few	TGCAGTGCCAATACCGACCTGAGGGCAGATACGCAGTATTTT	CSANTDLRADTQYF
TRBV7-3	.	TRBJ1-1	.	TGTGCCAGCGGTATGGGTGGGACTGAAGCTTTCTTT	CASGMGGTEAFF
TRBV7-2	TRBD1	TRBJ2-7	.	TGTGCCAGCAGCTACCGAGGGGGCGGCTCCTACGAGCAGTACTTC	CASSYRGGGSYEQYF
TRBV6-2/TRBV6-3	.	TRBJ1-2	.	TGTGCCAGCAGTCGGACAGCTCCGGTCTATGGCTACACCTTC	CASSRTAPVYGYTF
TRBV4-3	.	TRBJ1-1	.	TGCGCCAGCAGCCAAGGTCTCGGGGAGGGGACTGAAGCTTTCTTT	CASSQGLGEGTEAFF
TRBV3-1	.	TRBJ2-1	.	TGTGCCAGCAGCCCGTTGGGGGCTGAGCAGTTCTTC	CASSPLGAEQFF
TRBV27	.	TRBJ1-1	.	TGTGCCAGCAGTCCCAACGCCCGGACGGACATGAACACTGAAGCTTTCTTT	CASSPNARTDMNTEAFF
TRBV7-9	.	TRBJ2-1	.	TGTGCCAGCAGCTCTATTTCCGGGTATGAGCAGTTCTTC	CASSSISGYEQFF
TRBV12-3/TRBV12-4	TRBD1	TRBJ1-2	many	TGTGCCAGCAGTGGGACAGGCTATGGCTACACCTTC	CASSGTGYGYTF
TRBV7-2	.	TRBJ2-3	few	TGTGCCAGCAGCTCACCTGGACAGAGAGATACGCAGTATTTT	CASSSPGQRDTQYF
TRBV27	.	TRBJ1-4	once	TGTGCCAGCAGTAGTCGAAGGACTAATGAAAAACTGTTTTTT	CASSSRRTNEKLFF
TRBV6-5	TRBD2	TRBJ2-3	.	TGTGCCAGCAGACCGGGACTAGCCGCACATACGCAGTATTTT	CASRPGLAAHTQYF
TRBV4-1	TRBD1	TRBJ2-3	.	TGCGCCAGCAGCACCCGACAGGGCTACACAGATACGCAGTATTTT	CASSTRQGYTDTQYF
TRBV5-1	.	TRBJ1-1	.	TGCGCCAGCAGCTTTGCAGGACAGAGAACAATGAACACTGAAGCTTTCTTT	CASSFAGQRTMNTEAFF
TRBV7-8	TRBD1	TRBJ2-1	.	TGTGCCAGCAGACCTACAGGGGGAAGCTCCTACAATGAGCAGTTCTTC	CASRPTGGSSYNEQFF
TRBV6-2/TRBV6-3	TRBD1	TRBJ1-2	few	TGTGCCAGCGGACCGACAGGGAACTATGGCTACACCTTC	CASGPTGNYGYTF
TRBV7-3	.	TRBJ2-2	.	TGTGCCAGCAGCTCCCGACTAGTCGCCGGGGAGCTGTTTTTT	CASSSRLVAGELFF
TRBV7-3	.	TRBJ2-5	.	TGTGCCAGCAGCTTCAAGCCAAGGAACCCACATGAGCAGTACTTC	CASSFKPRNPHEQYF
TRBV5-1	.	TRBJ2-7	.	TGCGCCAGCAGACAACCGGGACGTTACAATGAGCAGTACTTC	CASRQPGRYNEQYF
TRBV10-3	.	TRBJ1-1	few	TGTGCCATCAGTGTAGCGGACACTGAAGCTTTCTTT	CAISVADTEAFF
TRBV7-3	TRBD2	TRBJ2-7	.	TGTGCCAGCAGCTTATGGGGTTATAGGCTAGCGGGGTCCAGCTCCTACAATGAGCAGTACTTC	CASSLWGYRLAGSSSYNEQYF
TRBV6-2/TRBV6-3	TRBD1	TRBJ2-1	.	TGTGCCAGCAGCCTCCTCGGACAGGAAAACTACGAGCAGTTCTTC	CASSLLGQENYEQFF
TRBV3-1	.	TRBJ1-4	few	TGTGCCAGCAGCCAAGCCCCCCAGGCAACCCAACTGTTTTTT	CASSQAPQATQLFF
TRBV7-2	.	TRBJ1-5	.	TGTGCCAGCAGCGCCCGGGACAACGATCAGCCCCAGCATTTT	CASSARDNDQPQHF
TRBV7-2	.	TRBJ1-2	.	TGTGCCAGCAGCTTAGCTGTGGGGGGGCGCAACTATGCCTACACCTTC	CASSLAVGGRNYAYTF
TRBV12-3/TRBV12-4	.	TRBJ2-1	.	TGTGCCAGCAGTTTATGGGTAGGCTCCTACAATGAGCAGTTCTTC	CASSLWVGSYNEQFF
TRBV9	.	TRBJ2-1	.	TGTGCCAGCAGCGTAAAAGGGGGTTTCAGGGGGGAGTACAATGAGCAGTTCTTC	CASSVKGGFRGEYNEQFF
TRBV7-2	.	TRBJ2-7	.	TGTGCCAGCAGCTCCTTGGGGTTGTCGTACGAGCAGTACTTC	CASSSLGLSYEQYF
TRBV12-3/TRBV12-4	.	TRBJ2-3	.	TGTGCCAGCAGTTTTATCCCAATCAGGGTGGCCCGAGCCACAGATACGCAGTATTTT	CASSFIPIRVARATDTQYF
TRBV12-3/TRBV12-4	TRBD2	TRBJ2-5	.	TGTGCCAGCAGTTTAAGGCGAGCGGGGCCCACCCAAGAGACCCAGTACTTC	CASSLRRAGPTQETQYF
TRBV29-1	.	TRBJ2-1	many	TGCAGCGTTTCTGAGATAACAAGTGAGCAGTTCTTC	CSVSEITSEQFF
TRBV18	.	TRBJ2-3	.	TGTGCCACCAAGGAGGGCCCTACACTGGGCACAGATACGCAGTATTTT	CATKEGPTLGTDTQYF
TRBV4-3	.	TRBJ2-7	.	TGCGCCAGCAGCCAAGGGCAGGGAACCTACAATGAGCAGTACTTC	CASSQGQGTYNEQYF
TRBV9	TRBD1	TRBJ1-2	.	TGTGCCAGCAGCCCGTGGGACAGTAACTATGGCTACACCTTC	CASSPWDSNYGYTF
TRBV29-1	TRBD1	TRBJ1-1	few	TGCAGCGTTGAACCGGGGACAGGGGACACTGAAGCTTTCTTT	CSVEPGTGDTEAFF
TRBV10-3	.	TRBJ2-3	many	TGTGCCATCAGTGCTTCGGATACGCAGTATTTT	CAISASDTQYF
TRBV4-1	.	TRBJ2-1	few	TGCGCCAGCAGCCAACTCCTGAACAATGAGCAGTTCTTC	CASSQLLNNEQFF
TRBV5-1	.	TRBJ1-1	.	TGCGCCAGCAGCTTGTCCTACAGGGTGGACACTGAAGCTTTCTTT	CASSLSYRVDTEAFF
TRBV28	TRBD1	TRBJ2-3	.	TGTGCCAGCACCGCCTGGGGACAGGGAGGCCGATCTAGCACAGATACGCAGTATTTT	CASTAWGQGGRSSTDTQYF
TRBV20-1	.	TRBJ2-3	.	TGCAGTGCTAGAGGGACGGCCACAGATACGCAGTATTTT	CSARGTATDTQYF
TRBV6-2/TRBV6-3	TRBD1	TRBJ2-2	.	TGTGCCAGCAGCCCACAACCGGGACAGGGGAGGTCCGGGGAGCTGTTTTTT	CASSPQPGQGRSGELFF
TRBV25-1	.	TRBJ1-4	.	TGTGCCAGCATGGGGGCGACTAATGAAAAACTGTTTTTT	CASMGATNEKLFF
TRBV3-1	.	TRBJ2-2	few	TGTGCCAGCAGCCAAGATCAGGGCCCGTTAATAACGGGGGAGCTGTTTTTT	CASSQDQGPLITGELFF
TRBV20-1	.	TRBJ2-1	few	TGCAGTGCTAGAGATGACGCGGGTGAGCAGTTCTTC	CSARDDAGEQFF
TRBV6-2/TRBV6-3	.	TRBJ2-2	few	TGTGCCAGCTTTGCGACCCCCACCGGGGAGCTGTTTTTT	CASFATPTGELFF
TRBV20-1	.	TRBJ2-7	.	TGCAGTGCTAGCTGGCGGACGGAAGGGGGGCAGTACTTC	CSASWRTEGGQYF